These 19 T cell receptor beta chains share one sample of origin, sequenced in a study of T cell responses to AZD1222 COVID-19 vaccine. Clones were sequenced by immunoSEQ multiplex PCR, and TCRdb holds only the in-frame ones, with some missing. The sample comprises some 170,000 clones, over 85% of which are singletons, and about 3% rests with the top ten. The sample in question was peripheral blood, obtained on day 0 of AZD1222 vaccination. These receptors all come from an adult in good health.

The chain employs TRBV24-1 and TRBJ2-6; 8 positions agree with TRBD2. Germline V gives CDR1 KGHDR, CDR2 SFDVKD. V was clipped by 4 bases and J by 2 bases; unmatched bases: 3. This CDR3 is 16 amino acids long. The CDR3 DNA reads TGTGCCACCAGTGAGGGAGCGGGAGCTGGGGCCAACGTCCTGACTTTC. Translating it yields CATSEGAGAGANVLTF.

The chain uses TRBV7-2 and TRBJ1-1; 10 bases are shared with TRBD1. The CDR3 extends over 16 amino acids. CDR1 is SGHTA and CDR2 is FQGNSA in the germline V gene. V gave up 5 bases and J gave up 4 bases; unmatched junction bases: 10. CDR3 coding DNA: TGTGCCAGCAGCGACAGGGGGCGCGGGGTGTTCACTGAAGCTTTCTTT. Its translation: CASSDRGRGVFTEAFF.

This chain uses TRBV29-1 with TRBJ2-1, with TRBD2 matching 7 bases. The V gene's germline CDR1 is SQVTM and CDR2 ANQGSEA. With 7 bases clipped from V and 6 bases from J, the junction kept 6 bases outside the gene matches. There are 12 residues in the CDR3. The CDR3: CSATREANEQFF. DNA of the CDR3: TGCAGCGCGACCCGGGAGGCCAATGAGCAGTTCTTC.

This rearrangement joins TRBV20-1 to TRBJ2-5, with 9 bases matching TRBD2. J was trimmed by 8 bases and V by 3 bases; bases with no gene match: 13. The CDR3 runs 15 residues. Germline V CDR1 and CDR2: DFQATT, SNEGSKA (reference sequence). The DNA for the CDR3 is TGCAGTGCTAGTGTTCTAGCGGGGTTAAGGGAAACCCAGTACTTC. Translated: CSASVLAGLRETQYF.

The J gene is TRBJ1-2, the V gene TRBV6-5; tentative D call: TRBD1 (6 bases). Per germline, CDR1 MNHEY and CDR2 SVGAGI. The CDR3 covers 14 residues. V shed 7 bases and J shed 1 base, with 13 bases lying between them. CDR3 DNA: TGTGCCAGCAATTTACAGGGAGTTAACTATGGCTACACCTTC. Translated, it gives CASNLQGVNYGYTF.

This clone was seen once. V usage is TRBV5-1 and J usage is TRBJ1-1; TRBD1 might be the D (6 bases). With 1 base removed from V and 5 bases from J, the gap between germline ends came to 15 bases. Germline CDR1 is SGHRS and CDR2 is YFSETQ. The CDR3 is 15 amino acids. The CDR3 coding sequence is TGCGCCAGCAGCTTGCGGGCAGGGGCGCGTACTGAAGCTTTCTTT. Its translation: CASSLRAGARTEAFF.

The chain joins TRBV5-5 to TRBJ2-7, with TRBD1 matching 9 bases. Germline V gene lookup returns CDR1 SGHKS and CDR2 YYEKEE (reference sequence). V shed 2 bases, J shed 7 bases, and the junction held 4 bases outside the gene matches. The CDR3 runs 13 residues. The CDR3 sequence: CASSFRTGAEQYF. CDR3 sequence (DNA): TGTGCCAGCAGCTTCCGGACAGGGGCAGAGCAGTACTTC.

The chain carries TRBV7-7 and TRBJ1-1; a possible D gene is TRBD1 (5 bases). Trimming took 8 bases from V and 2 from J, leaving 12 bases between them. The CDR3 is 13 amino acids. Germline values: CDR1 SSHAT, CDR2 FNYEAQ (reference sequence). CDR3 nucleotide sequence: TGTGCCAGCTCCCGACAGAGAAACACTGAAGCTTTCTTT. Amino acid sequence: CASSRQRNTEAFF.

J is TRBJ1-1 and V is TRBV19, with D perhaps matching TRBD1 (6 bases). This CDR3 region has 13 residues. The V end was cut by 4 bases, the J end by 1 base, with 7 bases between. Per the germline V gene, CDR1 is LNHDA and CDR2 is SQIVND (reference sequence). CDR3 sequence: CASSKTGNTEAFF. The CDR3 DNA follows: TGTGCCAGTAGTAAGACAGGGAACACTGAAGCTTTCTTT.

The J gene is TRBJ2-3, the V gene TRBV6-5; 7 nucleotides line up with TRBD2. This CDR3 contains 15 residues. V lost 2 bases to trimming and J lost 4 bases; unmatched junction nucleotides: 6. Germline V gene data show CDR1 as MNHEY and CDR2 as SVGAGI. The CDR3 here is CASSYGRGRSDTQYF. CDR3 in DNA: TGTGCCAGCAGTTACGGGCGGGGGAGGTCAGATACGCAGTATTTT.

This chain uses TRBV28 with TRBJ2-7; no firm D call. V lost 3 bases to trimming and J lost 0 bases, with 12 bases between them. CDR3 length equals 15 residues. CDR1 is MDHEN, CDR2 SYDVKM, per germline. The CDR3 loop reads CASSLSARSSYEQYF. The CDR3 DNA reads TGTGCCAGCAGTTTGTCCGCGCGCAGCTCCTACGAGCAGTACTTC.

This chain joins TRBV30 and TRBJ1-1; D gene ambiguous. This CDR3 has 11 amino acids. Germline-derived CDR1 and CDR2 are GTSNPN and SVGIG (reference sequence). V shed 2 bases and J shed 11 bases, with 12 bases lying between them. This chain's CDR3 is CAWSYRQQAFF. The CDR3 bases are TGTGCCTGGAGTTATCGCCAGCAGGCTTTCTTT.

CDR3 loop: CSNMGVYNEQFF. CDR3 nucleotide sequence: TGCAGTAACATGGGGGTCTACAATGAGCAGTTCTTC. The chain carries TRBV29-1 and TRBJ2-1; D tentatively fits TRBD1 or TRBD2 (5 bases each). The length of the CDR3 is 12 residues. From germline, CDR1 is SQVTM and CDR2 ANQGSEA.

The V call is TRBV7-9, the J call TRBJ1-5, with unresolved D. V dropped 4 bases and J dropped 7 bases, with 17 bases sitting between them. This CDR3 has 15 residues. Germline V gives CDR1 SEHNR, CDR2 FQNEAQ (reference sequence). The CDR3 reads CASSSEGGVVQPQHF. The CDR3 nucleotides read TGTGCCAGCAGCTCGGAGGGTGGGGTAGTCCAGCCCCAGCATTTT.

The chain recombines TRBV27 with TRBJ2-5; 15 nucleotides match TRBD2. This CDR3 contains 16 residues. Germline V lookup: CDR1 MNHEY, CDR2 SMNVEV (reference sequence). The J segment lost 4 bases and the V segment lost 4 bases, leaving 4 bases of the junction unmatched. The CDR3 sequence: CASSSWTSGRGETQYF. Here the CDR3 DNA reads TGTGCCAGCAGTTCATGGACTAGCGGGAGGGGAGAGACCCAGTACTTC.

This chain uses TRBV7-2 with TRBJ1-1; perhaps TRBD1 as D (5 bases). This CDR3 is 15 amino acids long. The germline V gene encodes CDR1 SGHTA and CDR2 FQGNSA. Deletions cut 4 bases from V and 1 base from J, with 13 bases between. The CDR3 spells CASSWEGFQNTEAFF. The CDR3 bases are TGTGCCAGCAGCTGGGAGGGGTTCCAGAACACTGAAGCTTTCTTT.

The J gene is TRBJ2-3, the V gene TRBV9, with 10 bases identical to TRBD1. The CDR3 runs 15 residues. Germline V CDR1 and CDR2: SGDLS, YYNGEE. The ends lost 2 bases at V and 6 bases at J; junction bases unmatched: 6. CDR3 sequence (DNA): TGTGCCAGCAGCGTGCCGGGACAGGGGATGGATACGCAGTATTTT. Amino acid sequence: CASSVPGQGMDTQYF.

This rearrangement joins TRBV5-4 to TRBJ2-7, with 8 positions matching TRBD2. V was pared by 0 bases and J by 7 bases, with 6 bases of the junction left unmatched. The CDR3 consists of 14 residues. Germline CDR1 is SGHNT and CDR2 is YYREEE (reference sequence). Here the CDR3 DNA reads TGTGCCAGCAGCTTGGAAGCGGGAGCGGGTGAGCAGTACTTC. Encoded protein: CASSLEAGAGEQYF.

This chain connects TRBV25-1 to TRBJ1-3, with D maybe TRBD1 (5 bases). V lost 8 bases, J lost 2 bases, and 16 bases lay in between. Germline V gene sequence: CDR1 MGHDK, CDR2 SYGVNS. CDR3 length: 15 amino acids. CDR3 amino acids: CASSGPIGPGNTIYF. Here the CDR3 DNA reads TGTGCCAGCTCAGGGCCCATAGGTCCTGGAAACACCATATATTTT.